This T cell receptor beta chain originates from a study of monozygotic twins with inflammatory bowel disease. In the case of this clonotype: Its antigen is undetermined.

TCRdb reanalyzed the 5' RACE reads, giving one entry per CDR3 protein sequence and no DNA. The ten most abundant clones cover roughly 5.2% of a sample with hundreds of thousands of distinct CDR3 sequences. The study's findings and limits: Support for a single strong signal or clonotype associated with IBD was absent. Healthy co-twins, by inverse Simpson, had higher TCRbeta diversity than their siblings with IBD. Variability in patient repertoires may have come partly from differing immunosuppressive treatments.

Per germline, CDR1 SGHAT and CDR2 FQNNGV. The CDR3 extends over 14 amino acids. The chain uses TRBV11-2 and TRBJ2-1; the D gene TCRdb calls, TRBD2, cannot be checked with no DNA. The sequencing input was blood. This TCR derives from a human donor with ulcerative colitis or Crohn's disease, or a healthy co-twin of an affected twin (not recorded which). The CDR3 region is CASSLGLASNEQFF.